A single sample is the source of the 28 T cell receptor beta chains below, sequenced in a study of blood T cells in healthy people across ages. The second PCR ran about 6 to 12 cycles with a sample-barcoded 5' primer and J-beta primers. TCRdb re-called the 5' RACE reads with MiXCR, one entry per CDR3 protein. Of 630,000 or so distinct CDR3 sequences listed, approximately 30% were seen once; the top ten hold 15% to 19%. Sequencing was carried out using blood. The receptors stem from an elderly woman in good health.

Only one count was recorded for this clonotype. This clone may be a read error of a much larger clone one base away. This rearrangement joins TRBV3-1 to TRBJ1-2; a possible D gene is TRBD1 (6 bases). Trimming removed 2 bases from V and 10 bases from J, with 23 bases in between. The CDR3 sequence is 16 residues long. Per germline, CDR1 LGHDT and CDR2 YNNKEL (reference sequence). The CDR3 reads CASSQQDRGAWADYTF. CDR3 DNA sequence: TGTGCCAGCAGCCAACAGGACCGGGGGGCGTGGGCGGACTACACCTTC. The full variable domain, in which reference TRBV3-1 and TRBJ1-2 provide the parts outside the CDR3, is DTAVSQTPKYLVTQMGNDKSIKCEQNLGHDTMYWYKQDSKKFLKIMFSYNNKELIINETVPNRFSPKSPDKAHLNLHINSLELGDSAVYFCASSQQDRGAWADYTFGSGTRLTVV.

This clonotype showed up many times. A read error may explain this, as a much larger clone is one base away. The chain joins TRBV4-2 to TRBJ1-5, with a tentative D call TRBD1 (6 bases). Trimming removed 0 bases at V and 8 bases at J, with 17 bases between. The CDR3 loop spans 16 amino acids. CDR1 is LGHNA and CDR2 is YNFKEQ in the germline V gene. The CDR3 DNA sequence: TGTGCCAGCAGCCAAGATTGGGGGGCTTGGGGGGAGCCCCAGCATTTT. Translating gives CASSQDWGAWGEPQHF.

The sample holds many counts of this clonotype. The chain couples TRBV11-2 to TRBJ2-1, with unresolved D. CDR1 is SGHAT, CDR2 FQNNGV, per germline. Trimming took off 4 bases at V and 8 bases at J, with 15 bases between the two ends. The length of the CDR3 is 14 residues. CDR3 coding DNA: TGTGCCAGCAGCTCCTACACCCTAAAGGATGAGCAGTTCTTC. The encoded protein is CASSSYTLKDEQFF.

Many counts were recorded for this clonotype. The CDR3 nucleotides read TGTGCCAGCAGCTTAAGCAGGGGAGAGACCCAGTACTTC. Its protein product is CASSLSRGETQYF. The genes are TRBV7-3 and TRBJ2-5; TRBD1 might be the D (6 bases). Per the germline V gene, CDR1 is SGHTA and CDR2 is FQGTGA. V lost 1 base and J lost 4, with 7 bases in between. CDR3 length: 13 amino acids.

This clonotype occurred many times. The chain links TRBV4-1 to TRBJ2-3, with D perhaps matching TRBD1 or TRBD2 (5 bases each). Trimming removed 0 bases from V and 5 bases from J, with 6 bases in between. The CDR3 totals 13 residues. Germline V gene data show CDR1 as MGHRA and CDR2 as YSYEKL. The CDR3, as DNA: TGCGCCAGCAGCCAAGAGGGGGTAGATACGCAGTATTTT. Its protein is CASSQEGVDTQYF.

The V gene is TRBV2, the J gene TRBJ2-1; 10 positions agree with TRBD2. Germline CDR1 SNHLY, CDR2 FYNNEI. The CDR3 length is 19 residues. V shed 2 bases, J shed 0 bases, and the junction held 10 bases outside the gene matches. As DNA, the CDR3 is TGTGCCAGCAGTGAACCGGCTAGCGGGGGCCGAAGCTCCTACAATGAGCAGTTCTTC. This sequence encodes CASSEPASGGRSSYNEQFF.

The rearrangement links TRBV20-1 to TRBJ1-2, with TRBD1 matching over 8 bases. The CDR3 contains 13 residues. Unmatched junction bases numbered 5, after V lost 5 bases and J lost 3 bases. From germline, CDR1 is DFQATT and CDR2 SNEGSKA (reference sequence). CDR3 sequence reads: CSASGGADYGYTF. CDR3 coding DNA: TGCAGTGCTTCAGGGGGCGCGGACTATGGCTACACCTTC.

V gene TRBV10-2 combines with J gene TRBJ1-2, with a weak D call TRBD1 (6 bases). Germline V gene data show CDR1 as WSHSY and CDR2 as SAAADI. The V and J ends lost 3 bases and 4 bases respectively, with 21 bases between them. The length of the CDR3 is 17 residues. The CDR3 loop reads CASSDPTLSGTTYGYTF. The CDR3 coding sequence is TGCGCCAGCAGTGACCCGACCCTATCCGGGACAACCTATGGCTACACCTTC.

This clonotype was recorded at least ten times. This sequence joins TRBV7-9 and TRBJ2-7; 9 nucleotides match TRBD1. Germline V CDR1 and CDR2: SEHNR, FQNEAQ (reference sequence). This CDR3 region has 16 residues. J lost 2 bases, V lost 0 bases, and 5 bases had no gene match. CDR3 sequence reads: CASSLAQGQGTYEQYF. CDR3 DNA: TGTGCCAGCAGCTTAGCGCAGGGACAGGGTACCTACGAGCAGTACTTC.

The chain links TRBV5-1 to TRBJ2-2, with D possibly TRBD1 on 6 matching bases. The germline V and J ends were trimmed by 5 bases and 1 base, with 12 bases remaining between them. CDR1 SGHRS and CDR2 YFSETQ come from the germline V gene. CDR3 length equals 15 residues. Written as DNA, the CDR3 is TGCGCCAGCAGTCAGCAGGGGATGAACACCGGGGAGCTGTTTTTT. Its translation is CASSQQGMNTGELFF.

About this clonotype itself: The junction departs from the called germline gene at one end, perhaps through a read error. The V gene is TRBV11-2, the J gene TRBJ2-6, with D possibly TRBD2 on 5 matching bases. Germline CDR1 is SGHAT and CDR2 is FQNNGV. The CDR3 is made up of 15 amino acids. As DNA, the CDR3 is TGTGCCAGCAACTTACGGGGAGCTGGGGCCAACGTCCTGACTTTC. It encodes CASNLRGAGANVLTF.

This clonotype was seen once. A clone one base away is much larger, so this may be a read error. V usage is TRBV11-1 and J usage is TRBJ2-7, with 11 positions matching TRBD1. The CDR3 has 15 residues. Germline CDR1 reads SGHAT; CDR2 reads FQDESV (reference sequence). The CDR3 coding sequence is TGTGCCCGCAGCTTCCGGACAGGGGGCTTAAGCGAGCAGTACTTC. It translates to CARSFRTGGLSEQYF.

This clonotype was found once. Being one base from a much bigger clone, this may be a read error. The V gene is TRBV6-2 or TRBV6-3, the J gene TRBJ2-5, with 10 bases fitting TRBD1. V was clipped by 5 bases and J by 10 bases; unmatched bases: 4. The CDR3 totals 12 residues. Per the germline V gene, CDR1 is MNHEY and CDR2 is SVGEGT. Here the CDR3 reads CASSHGDRGQYF. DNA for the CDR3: TGTGCCAGCAGTCATGGGGACAGGGGCCAGTACTTC.

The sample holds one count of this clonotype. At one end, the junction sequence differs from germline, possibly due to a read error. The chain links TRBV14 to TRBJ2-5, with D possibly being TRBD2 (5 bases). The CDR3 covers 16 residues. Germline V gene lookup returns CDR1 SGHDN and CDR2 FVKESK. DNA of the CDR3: TGTGCCAGTAGCCAAGACGGGCTAGCCCTCTTGAATGAGCAGTACTTC. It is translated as CASSQDGLALLNEQYF.

This CDR3 is CASSIDRFNQPQHF. In DNA, the CDR3 is TGTGCCAGCAGTATCGACAGGTTCAATCAGCCCCAGCATTTT. The chain recombines TRBV7-8 with TRBJ1-5, with D maybe TRBD1 (6 bases). Trimming took off 6 bases at V and 3 bases at J, with 12 bases between the two ends. Looked up from germline, CDR1 is SGHVS and CDR2 is FQNEAQ. There are 14 residues in the CDR3. The entire variable domain, with the rest obtained from reference TRBV7-8 and TRBJ1-5, is as follows: GAGVSQSPRYKVAKRGQDVALRCDPISGHVSLFWYQQALGQGPEFLTYFQNEAQLDKSGLPSDRFFAERPEGSVSTLKIQRTQQEDSAVYLCASSIDRFNQPQHFGDGTRLSIL.

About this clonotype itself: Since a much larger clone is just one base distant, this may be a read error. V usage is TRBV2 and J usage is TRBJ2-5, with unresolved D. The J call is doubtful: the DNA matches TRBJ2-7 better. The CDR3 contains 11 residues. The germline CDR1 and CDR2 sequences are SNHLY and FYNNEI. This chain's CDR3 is CVSTEAYEQYF. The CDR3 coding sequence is TGTGTCAGCACTGAGGCCTACGAGCAGTACTTC.

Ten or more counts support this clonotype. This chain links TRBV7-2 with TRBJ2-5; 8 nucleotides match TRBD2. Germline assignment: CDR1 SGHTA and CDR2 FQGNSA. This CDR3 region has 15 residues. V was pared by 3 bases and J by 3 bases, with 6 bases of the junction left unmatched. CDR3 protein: CASSFNGGAKETQYF. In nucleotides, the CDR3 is TGTGCCAGCAGCTTTAACGGGGGGGCCAAAGAGACCCAGTACTTC.

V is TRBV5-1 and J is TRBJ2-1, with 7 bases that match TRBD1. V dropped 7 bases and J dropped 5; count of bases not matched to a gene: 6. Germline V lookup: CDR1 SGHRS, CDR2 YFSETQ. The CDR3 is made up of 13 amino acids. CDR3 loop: CASQKTGNNEQFF. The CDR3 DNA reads TGCGCCAGCCAAAAGACAGGGAACAATGAGCAGTTCTTC.

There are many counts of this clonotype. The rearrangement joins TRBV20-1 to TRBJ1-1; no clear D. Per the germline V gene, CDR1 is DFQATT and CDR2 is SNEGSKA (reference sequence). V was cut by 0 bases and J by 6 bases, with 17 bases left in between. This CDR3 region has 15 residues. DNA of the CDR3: TGCAGTGCTAGAGATAGCGGCCTCGGGATCGCTGAAGCTTTCTTT. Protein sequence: CSARDSGLGIAEAFF.

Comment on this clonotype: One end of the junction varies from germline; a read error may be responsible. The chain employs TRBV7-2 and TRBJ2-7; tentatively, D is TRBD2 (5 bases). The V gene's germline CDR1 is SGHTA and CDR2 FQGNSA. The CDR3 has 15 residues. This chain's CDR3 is CASSLALGNSYEQYF. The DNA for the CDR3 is TGTGCCAGCAGTTTAGCGTTGGGAAACTCCTACGAGCAGTACTTC.

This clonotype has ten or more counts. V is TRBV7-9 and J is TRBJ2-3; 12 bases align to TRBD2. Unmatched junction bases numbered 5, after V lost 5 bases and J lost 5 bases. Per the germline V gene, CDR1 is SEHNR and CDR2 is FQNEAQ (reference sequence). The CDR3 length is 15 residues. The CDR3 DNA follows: TGTGCCAGCAGCCCTAGCGGGGGGGAGAGAGATACGCAGTATTTT. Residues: CASSPSGGERDTQYF.

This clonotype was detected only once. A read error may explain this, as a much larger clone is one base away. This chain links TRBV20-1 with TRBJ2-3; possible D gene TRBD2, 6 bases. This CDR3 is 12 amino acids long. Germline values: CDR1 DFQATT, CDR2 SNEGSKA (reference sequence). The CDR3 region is CRARDGLNAQYF. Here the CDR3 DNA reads TGCAGGGCTAGAGATGGACTAAATGCGCAGTATTTT.

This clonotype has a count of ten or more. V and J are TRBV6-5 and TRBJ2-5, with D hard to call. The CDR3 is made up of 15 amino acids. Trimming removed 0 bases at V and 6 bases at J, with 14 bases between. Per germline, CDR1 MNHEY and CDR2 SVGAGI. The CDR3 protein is CASSYSARIPQTQYF. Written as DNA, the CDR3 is TGTGCCAGCAGTTACTCGGCGCGTATTCCTCAGACCCAGTACTTC.

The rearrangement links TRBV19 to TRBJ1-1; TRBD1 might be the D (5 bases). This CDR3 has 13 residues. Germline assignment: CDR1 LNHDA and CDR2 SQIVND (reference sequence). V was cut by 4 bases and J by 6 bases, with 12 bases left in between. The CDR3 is CASSNGAGAEAFF. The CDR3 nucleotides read TGTGCCAGTAGTAACGGGGCGGGGGCTGAAGCTTTCTTT.

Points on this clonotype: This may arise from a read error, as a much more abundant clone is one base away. Here the CDR3 reads CGASKRQGPSGGGYTF. The CDR3 DNA follows: TGCGGTGCTAGCAAAAGACAGGGACCCTCCGGGGGAGGCTACACCTTC. This sequence joins TRBV20-1 and TRBJ1-2, with 7 bases matching TRBD1. Germline V CDR1 and CDR2: DFQATT, SNEGSKA (reference sequence). This CDR3 has 16 residues.

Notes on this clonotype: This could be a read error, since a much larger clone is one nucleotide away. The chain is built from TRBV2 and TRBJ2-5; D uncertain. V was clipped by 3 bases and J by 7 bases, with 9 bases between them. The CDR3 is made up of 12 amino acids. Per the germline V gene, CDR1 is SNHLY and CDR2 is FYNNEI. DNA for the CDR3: TGTGCCAGCAGTGAGAGAGTTTTGACCCAGTACTTC. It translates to CASSERVLTQYF.

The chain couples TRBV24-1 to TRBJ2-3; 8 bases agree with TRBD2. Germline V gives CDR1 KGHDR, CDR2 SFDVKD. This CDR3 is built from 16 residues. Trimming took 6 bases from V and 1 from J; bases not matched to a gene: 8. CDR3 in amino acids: CATSPTGTRGTDTQYF. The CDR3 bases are TGTGCCACCAGTCCAACCGGGACTAGAGGCACAGATACGCAGTATTTT.

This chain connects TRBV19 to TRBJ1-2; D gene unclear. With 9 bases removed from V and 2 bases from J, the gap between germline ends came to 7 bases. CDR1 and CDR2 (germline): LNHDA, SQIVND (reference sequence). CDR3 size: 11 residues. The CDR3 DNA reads TGTGCCAGCCAGTCAAACTATGGCTACACCTTC. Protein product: CASQSNYGYTF.